This T cell receptor beta chain emerged from a study of blood T cell repertoires in COVID-19. Looking at the study overall: Acute and convalescent COVID-19 samples came from the United States, Italy and Spain. Sources were T cells, B-cell-depleted T cells, or PBMCs; the material itself was cDNA or gDNA.

Trimming cost V 0 bases and J 0 bases; bases outside gene matches: 12. The CDR3 runs 19 residues. Germline V CDR1 and CDR2: SGHAT, FQNNGV. In the source study's methods: Nucleated cell number was recorded as an estimate derived from reference gene primer amplification. Data came from immunoSEQ multiplex PCR; TCRdb stores just in-frame clones and leaves some out. D and trimming were read from the DNA, whereas the V and J calls and clone size are those reported in that table. The table shows fewer than 400,000 clones, with around 83% occurring only once. Sequencing was carried out using peripheral blood. The chain is built from TRBV11-2 and TRBJ2-3, with TRBD2 identical over 7 bases. This sequence was found in a young man with active or convalescent COVID-19. The CDR3 DNA follows: TGTGCCAGCAGCTTAGAAGGGCTAACGGGGGGAGCGAGCACAGATACGCAGTATTTT. Encoded protein: CASSLEGLTGGASTDTQYF. Full variable domain (rest looked up from reference TRBV11-2 and TRBJ2-3): EAGVAQSPRYKIIEKRQSVAFWCNPISGHATLYWYQQILGQGPKLLIQFQNNGVVDDSQLPKDRFSAERLKGVDSTLKIQPAKLEDSAVYLCASSLEGLTGGASTDTQYFGPGTRLTVL.